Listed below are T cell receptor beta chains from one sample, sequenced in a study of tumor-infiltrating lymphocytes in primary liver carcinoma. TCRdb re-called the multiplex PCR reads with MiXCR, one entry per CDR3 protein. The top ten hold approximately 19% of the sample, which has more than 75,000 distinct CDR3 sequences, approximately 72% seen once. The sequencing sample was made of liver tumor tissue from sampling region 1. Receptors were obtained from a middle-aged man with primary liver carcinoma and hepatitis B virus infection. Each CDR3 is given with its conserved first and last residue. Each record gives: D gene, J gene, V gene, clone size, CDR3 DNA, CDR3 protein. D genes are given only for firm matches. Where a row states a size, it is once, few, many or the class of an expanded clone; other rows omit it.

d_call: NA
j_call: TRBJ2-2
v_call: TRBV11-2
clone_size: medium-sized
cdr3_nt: TGTGCCAGCAGTCCCGGGATCCTGAACACCGGGGAGCTGTTTTTT
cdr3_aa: CASSPGILNTGELFF

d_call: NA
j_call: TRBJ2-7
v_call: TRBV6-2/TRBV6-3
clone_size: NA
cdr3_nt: TGTGCCAGTAGCCCAGAGGGAGTCGAGCAGTACTTC
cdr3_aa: CASSPEGVEQYF

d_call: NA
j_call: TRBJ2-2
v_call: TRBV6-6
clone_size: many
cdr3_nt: TGTGCCAGCAGAGACTCGAACACCGGGGAGCTGTTTTTT
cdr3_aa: CASRDSNTGELFF

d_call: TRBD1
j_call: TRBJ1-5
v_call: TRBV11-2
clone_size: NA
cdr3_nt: TGTGCCAGCAGTTACGGGACAGGGGGCGTTGGAGATACGCAGCATTTT
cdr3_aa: CASSYGTGGVGDTQHF

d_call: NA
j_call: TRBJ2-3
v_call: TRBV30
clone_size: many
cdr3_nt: TGTGCCTGGAGTGTACGGATATCTAGCACAGATACGCAGTATTTT
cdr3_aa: CAWSVRISSTDTQYF

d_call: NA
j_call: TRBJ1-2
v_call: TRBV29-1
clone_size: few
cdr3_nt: TGTAGCATAGGTTCTGACAGCTATGGCTACACCTTC
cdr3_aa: CSIGSDSYGYTF

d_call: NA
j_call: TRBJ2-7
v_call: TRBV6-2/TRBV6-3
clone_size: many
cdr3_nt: TGTGCCAGCAGTTCATCCGCCTACGAGCAGTACTTC
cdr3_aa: CASSSSAYEQYF

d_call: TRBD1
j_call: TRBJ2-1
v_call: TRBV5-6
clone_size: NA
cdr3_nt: TGTACCAGCAGCTCACGGGACAGCCCCAGCTCCTACAATCAGCAGTTCTTC
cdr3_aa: CTSSSRDSPSSYNQQFF

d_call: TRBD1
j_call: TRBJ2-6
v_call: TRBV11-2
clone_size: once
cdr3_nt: TGTGCCAGCAACTTAAGACAGGGGGGGCCCTCTGGGGTCAACGTCCTGACTTTC
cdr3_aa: CASNLRQGGPSGVNVLTF

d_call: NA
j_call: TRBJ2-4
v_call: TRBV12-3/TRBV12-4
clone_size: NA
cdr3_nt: TGTACCAGCAGTTTACAAGGGGGGGGGGACATTGAGTACTTC
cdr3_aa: CTSSLQGGGDIEYF

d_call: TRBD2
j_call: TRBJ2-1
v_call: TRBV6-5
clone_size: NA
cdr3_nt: TGTGCCAGCAGTTACTCGGGACTACCATCCTACAATGAGCAGTTATTC
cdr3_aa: CASSYSGLPSYNEQLF

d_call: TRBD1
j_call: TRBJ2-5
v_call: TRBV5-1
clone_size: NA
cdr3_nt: TGCGACAGCAGGGAACAGGGGGCAGAGACCCAGTACTTC
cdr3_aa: CDSREQGAETQYF

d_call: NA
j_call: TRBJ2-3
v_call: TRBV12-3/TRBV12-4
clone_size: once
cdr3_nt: TGTGGCAGCAAAATGGTCCTGAGCACAAATACGCAGTATTTT
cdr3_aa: CGSKMVLSTNTQYF

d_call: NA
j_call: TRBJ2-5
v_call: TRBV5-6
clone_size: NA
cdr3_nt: TGTATCAGCAGCTTCACAGGGCGGGAGACCCAGTACTTC
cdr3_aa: CISSFTGRETQYF

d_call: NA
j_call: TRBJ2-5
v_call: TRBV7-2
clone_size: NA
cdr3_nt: TGTGCCAGCAGCTTGGGCTACCAAGAGACCCAGTACTTC
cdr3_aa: CASSLGYQETQYF

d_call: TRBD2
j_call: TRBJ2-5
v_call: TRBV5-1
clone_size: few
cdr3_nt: TGCGCCAGCATTCTATATGCGGGAGCACAAGAGACCCAGTACTTC
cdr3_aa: CASILYAGAQETQYF

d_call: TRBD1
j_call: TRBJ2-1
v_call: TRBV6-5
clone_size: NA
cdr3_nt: TGTGCCAGCTGTACAGGGGGCGGTAAGGGTGGGGAGCAGTTCTTC
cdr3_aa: CASCTGGGKGGEQFF

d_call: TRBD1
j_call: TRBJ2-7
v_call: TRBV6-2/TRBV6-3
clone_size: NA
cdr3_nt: TGTGCCAGTAGTGGGGACAGGGGGCTCTACGACCAGTATTTC
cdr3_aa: CASSGDRGLYDQYF

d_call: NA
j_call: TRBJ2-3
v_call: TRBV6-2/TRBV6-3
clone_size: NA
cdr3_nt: TGTGCCAGCAGGAAACAGCAACCTATTACAGATACGCAGTATTTT
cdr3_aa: CASRKQQPITDTQYF

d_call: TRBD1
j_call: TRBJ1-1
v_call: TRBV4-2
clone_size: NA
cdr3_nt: TGTGCAAGGAGCCAAGACAGGGACACTGAAGCTTTCTTT
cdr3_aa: CARSQDRDTEAFF

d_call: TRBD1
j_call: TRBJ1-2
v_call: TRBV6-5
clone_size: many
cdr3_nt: TGTGCCAGCAGTCTTCGCTATCCAGGGGGTACATTCTATGGCTACACCTTC
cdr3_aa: CASSLRYPGGTFYGYTF

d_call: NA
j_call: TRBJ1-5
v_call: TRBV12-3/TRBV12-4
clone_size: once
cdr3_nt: TGTGCCAGCTGCCTACTGATGGTCGGGATATACAGTCAGCCCCAGCATTTT
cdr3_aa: CASCLLMVGIYSQPQHF

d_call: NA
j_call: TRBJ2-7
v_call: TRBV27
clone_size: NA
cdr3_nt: TGTGCCAGCAGATGGGGGGGCGGGACCTACGAGCAGTACTTC
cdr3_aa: CASRWGGGTYEQYF

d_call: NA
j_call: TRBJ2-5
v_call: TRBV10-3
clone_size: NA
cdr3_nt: TGTGCCATCAGTGAGTGGGTGGATACCCAGTACTTT
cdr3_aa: CAISEWVDTQYF

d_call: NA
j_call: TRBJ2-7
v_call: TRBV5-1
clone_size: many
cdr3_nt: TGCGCCAGCAGGAAGGTAGAAGGAGGCGAGCAGTACTTC
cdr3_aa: CASRKVEGGEQYF

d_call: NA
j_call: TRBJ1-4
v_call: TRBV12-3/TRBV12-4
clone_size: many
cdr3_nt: TGTGCCAGCAGTTTCGGGGGGGGCGGCGAAAAACTGTTTTTT
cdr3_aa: CASSFGGGGEKLFF

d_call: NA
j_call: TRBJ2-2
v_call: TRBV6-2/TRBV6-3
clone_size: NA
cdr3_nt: TGTGCCAGCAGCCTAAGCTGGAGTCGAGTTGGGGAGCTGTTTTTT
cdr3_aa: CASSLSWSRVGELFF

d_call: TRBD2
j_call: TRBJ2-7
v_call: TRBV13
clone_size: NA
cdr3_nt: TGTGCCAGCAGCGCCCCGGGACTAGCGGGCCTTAGGTCCTACATGCAGTACTTC
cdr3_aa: CASSAPGLAGLRSYMQYF

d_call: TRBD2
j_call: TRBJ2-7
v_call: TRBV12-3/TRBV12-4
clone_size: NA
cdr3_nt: TGCGCCAGCAATTCCCTTGGACTAGGCGAGCAGTACTTC
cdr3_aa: CASNSLGLGEQYF